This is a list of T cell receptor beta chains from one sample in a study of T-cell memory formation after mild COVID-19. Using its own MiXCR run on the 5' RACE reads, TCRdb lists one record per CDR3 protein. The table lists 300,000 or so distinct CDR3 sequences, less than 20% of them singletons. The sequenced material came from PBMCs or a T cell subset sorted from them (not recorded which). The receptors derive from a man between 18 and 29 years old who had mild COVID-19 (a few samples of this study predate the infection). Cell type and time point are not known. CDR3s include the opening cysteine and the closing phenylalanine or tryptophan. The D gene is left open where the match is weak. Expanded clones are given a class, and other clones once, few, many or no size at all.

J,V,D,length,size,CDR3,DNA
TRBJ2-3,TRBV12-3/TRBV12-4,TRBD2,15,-,CASTLSGGAADTQYF,TGTGCCAGCACCCTTAGCGGGGGGGCCGCAGATACGCAGTATTTT
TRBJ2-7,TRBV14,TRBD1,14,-,CASSSRDRGNEQYF,TGTGCCAGCAGCTCCCGGGACAGGGGGAACGAGCAGTACTTC
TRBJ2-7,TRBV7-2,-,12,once,CASSLLFTEQYF,TGTGCCAGCAGCTTATTGTTTACCGAGCAGTACTTC
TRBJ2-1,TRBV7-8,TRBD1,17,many,CASSLPRGTGDNNEQFF,TGTGCCAGCAGCTTACCTAGGGGGACAGGGGATAACAATGAGCAGTTCTTC
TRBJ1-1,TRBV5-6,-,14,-,CASSLLTQNTEAFF,TGTGCCAGCAGCTTGCTCACGCAGAACACTGAAGCTTTCTTT
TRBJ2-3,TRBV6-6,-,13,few,CASSYTVADTQYF,TGTGCCAGCAGTTACACCGTTGCAGATACGCAGTATTTT
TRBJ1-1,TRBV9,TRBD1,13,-,CASNRGTNTEAFF,TGTGCCAGCAACAGGGGGACGAACACTGAAGCTTTCTTT
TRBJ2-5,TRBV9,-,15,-,CASSVAWGRQETQYF,TGTGCCAGCAGCGTAGCTTGGGGTAGACAAGAGACCCAGTACTTC
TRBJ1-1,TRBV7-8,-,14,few,CASSPRTINTEAFF,TGTGCCAGCAGCCCGCGGACTATAAACACTGAAGCTTTCTTT
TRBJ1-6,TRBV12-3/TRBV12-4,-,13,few,CASSLRVNSPLHF,TGTGCCAGCAGTTTAAGGGTAAATTCACCCCTCCACTTT
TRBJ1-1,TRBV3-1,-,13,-,CASSQEYGTEAFF,TGTGCCAGCAGCCAAGAGTATGGCACTGAAGCTTTCTTT
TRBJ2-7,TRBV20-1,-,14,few,CSARGQVRSYEQYF,TGCAGTGCTAGAGGACAGGTGAGGTCCTACGAGCAGTACTTC
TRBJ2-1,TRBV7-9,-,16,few,CASSPRGGTFYNEQFF,TGTGCCAGCAGCCCACGGGGCGGGACCTTTTACAATGAGCAGTTCTTC
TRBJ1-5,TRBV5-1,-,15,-,CASSLTGTDYQPQHF,TGCGCCAGCAGCTTAACGGGGACTGACTATCAGCCCCAGCATTTT
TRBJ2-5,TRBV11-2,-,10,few,CASRASTQYF,TGTGCCAGCAGGGCTTCGACCCAGTACTTC
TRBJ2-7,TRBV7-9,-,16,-,CASSALRGGDVYEQYF,TGTGCCAGCAGCGCTCTCCGGGGCGGGGATGTCTACGAGCAGTACTTC
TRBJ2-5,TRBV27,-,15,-,CASSLWATGQETQYF,TGTGCCAGCAGTTTATGGGCTACAGGACAAGAGACCCAGTACTTC
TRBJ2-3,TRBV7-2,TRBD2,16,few,CASSSTSGAPTDTQYF,TGTGCCAGCAGCTCGACTAGCGGGGCACCCACAGATACGCAGTATTTT
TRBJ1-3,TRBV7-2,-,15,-,CASSLMAYSGNTIYF,TGTGCCAGCAGCTTAATGGCTTACTCTGGAAACACCATATATTTT
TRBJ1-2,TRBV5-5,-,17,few,CASSPTGRMMANYGYTF,TGTGCCAGCAGCCCTACTGGACGGATGATGGCTAACTATGGCTACACCTTC
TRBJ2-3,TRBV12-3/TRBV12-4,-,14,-,CASTFEGSTDTQYF,TGTGCCAGCACGTTCGAGGGGAGCACAGATACGCAGTATTTT
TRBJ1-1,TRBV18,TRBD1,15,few,CASSQQGARDTEAFF,TGTGCCAGCTCGCAACAGGGGGCTAGGGACACTGAAGCTTTCTTT
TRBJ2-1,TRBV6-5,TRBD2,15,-,CASRLGGFIYNEQFF,TGTGCCAGCAGATTGGGGGGGTTCATATACAATGAGCAGTTCTTC
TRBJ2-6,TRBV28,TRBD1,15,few,CASSRTGAGANVLTF,TGTGCCAGCAGTAGGACAGGGGCTGGGGCCAACGTCCTGACTTTC
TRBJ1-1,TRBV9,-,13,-,CASSGSNGLEAFF,TGTGCCAGCAGCGGATCTAATGGACTTGAAGCTTTCTTT
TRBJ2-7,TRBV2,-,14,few,CASSDSGPHREQYF,TGTGCCAGCAGTGACTCGGGGCCTCATCGCGAGCAGTACTTC
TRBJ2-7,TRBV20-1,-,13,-,CSARKDSVDEQYF,TGCAGTGCTCGAAAGGATTCAGTGGACGAGCAGTACTTC
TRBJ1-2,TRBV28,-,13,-,CASRQVGNYGYTF,TGTGCCAGCAGACAGGTGGGAAACTATGGCTACACCTTC
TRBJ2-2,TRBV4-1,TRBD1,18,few,CASSRRGTGTGVTGELFF,TGCGCCAGCAGCCGAAGAGGGACCGGGACAGGGGTCACCGGGGAGCTGTTTTTT
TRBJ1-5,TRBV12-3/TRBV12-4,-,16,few,CASSFDPQVGNQPQHF,TGTGCCAGCAGTTTTGACCCGCAAGTGGGCAATCAGCCCCAGCATTTT
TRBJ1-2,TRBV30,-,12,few,CAWAPGLSRYTF,TGTGCCTGGGCACCTGGACTTAGCCGCTACACCTTC
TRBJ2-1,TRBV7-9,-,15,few,CASSPRGGLHNEQFF,TGTGCCAGCAGCCCTAGGGGGGGTCTGCACAATGAGCAGTTCTTC
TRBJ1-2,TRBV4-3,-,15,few,CASSQETSLGRGYTF,TGCGCCAGCAGCCAAGAAACGTCTTTGGGGCGCGGCTACACCTTC
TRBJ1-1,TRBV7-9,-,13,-,CASSLQMNTEAFF,TGTGCCAGCAGCTTACAGATGAACACTGAAGCTTTCTTT
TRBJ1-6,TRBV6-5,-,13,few,CASSYTVSSPLHF,TGTGCCAGCAGTTACACGGTATCCTCACCCCTCCACTTT